These T cell receptor beta chains were read from a single sample in a study of blood T cell repertoires in COVID-19. Produced via immunoSEQ multiplex PCR; TCRdb's table is partial and in-frame only. Of 190,000 or so clones listed, just under 90% were seen once; the top ten hold 6.2%. The specimen sequenced was peripheral blood. These receptors all stem from a man aged 60 to 69 who had recovered from COVID-19. Both conserved end residues are part of each CDR3. A D gene is named only where the DNA matches it firmly. Clone size is not always given. Where it is, it says once, few, many or a class for expanded clones.

J gene,D gene,clone size,V gene,CDR3 DNA,CDR3 protein
TRBJ1-1,.,.,TRBV3-1/TRBV3-2,TGTGCCAGCAGCCAACCGTTAGAAAGGACAACCACCGACGCTTTCTTT,CASSQPLERTTTDAFF
TRBJ2-1,.,.,TRBV14,TGTGCCAGCAGCCAAGATCAGGGATTGGAGCAGTTCTTC,CASSQDQGLEQFF
TRBJ1-3,.,.,TRBV21-1,TGTGCCAGCAGCAAAGAGGGCAGGGGGTTTGGAAACACCATATATTTT,CASSKEGRGFGNTIYF
TRBJ2-2,TRBD1,once,TRBV19,TGTGCCAGTCTATTTGGGACAGGGGGTGGCGGGGAGCTGTTTTTT,CASLFGTGGGGELFF
TRBJ2-5,TRBD1,.,TRBV28,TGTGCCAGCAGTTCCTGGACAGGGATATTATCGCGAGAGACCCAGTACTTC,CASSSWTGILSRETQYF
TRBJ2-7,.,.,TRBV18,TGTGCCAGCTCACCACAACGGGACATCTCCTACGAGCAGTACTTC,CASSPQRDISYEQYF
TRBJ2-3,TRBD2,.,TRBV10-3,TGTGCCATTCGGACTAGCGGACAAGGGGATACGCAGTATTTT,CAIRTSGQGDTQYF
TRBJ2-1,.,.,TRBV20-1,TGCAGTGCTAGGGAGTACAATGAGCAGTTCTTC,CSAREYNEQFF
TRBJ1-5,.,.,TRBV19,TGTGCCAGTAGTACCCTTGTTAATCAGCCCCAGCATTTT,CASSTLVNQPQHF
TRBJ2-3,TRBD2,.,TRBV24-1,TGTGCCACCAGTGATCCCGGGACTAGCGGCACAGATACGCAGTATTTT,CATSDPGTSGTDTQYF
TRBJ1-1,TRBD1,.,TRBV6-2/TRBV6-3,TGTGCCAGCAGTAGCCCCGGGACAGGGTCTGAAGCTTTCTTT,CASSSPGTGSEAFF
TRBJ1-1,.,.,TRBV6-5,TGTGCCAGCAGTTATCAGGGGCGTTCGGGCACTGAAGCTTTCTTT,CASSYQGRSGTEAFF
TRBJ1-2,.,.,TRBV4-2,TGTGCCAGCAGCCAGCGATCCCTAGGTTGGGGACAAGCTAACTATGGCTACACCTTC,CASSQRSLGWGQANYGYTF
TRBJ2-5,TRBD2,.,TRBV5-1,TGCGCCAGCAGCTTGGCTAGCGGGAGTGAAGAGACCCAGTACTTC,CASSLASGSEETQYF
TRBJ1-6,TRBD1,.,TRBV12-3/TRBV12-4,TGTGCCAGCAGGGCAGGGGGTGATTCACCCCTCCACTTT,CASRAGGDSPLHF
TRBJ1-4,.,.,TRBV5-1,TGCGCCAGCAGCTTGGCGGGGAAGCAAGTTGAAAAACTGTTTTTT,CASSLAGKQVEKLFF